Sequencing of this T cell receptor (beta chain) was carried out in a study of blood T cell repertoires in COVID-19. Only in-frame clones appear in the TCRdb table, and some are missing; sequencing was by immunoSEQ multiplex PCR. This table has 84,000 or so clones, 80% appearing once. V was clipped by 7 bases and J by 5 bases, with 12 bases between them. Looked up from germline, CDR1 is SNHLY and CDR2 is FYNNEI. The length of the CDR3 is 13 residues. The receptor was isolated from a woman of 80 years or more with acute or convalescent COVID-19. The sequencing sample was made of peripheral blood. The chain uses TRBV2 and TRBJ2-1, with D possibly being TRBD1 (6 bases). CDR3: CASTPDRDNEQFF. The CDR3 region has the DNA TGTGCCAGCACCCCGGACAGAGACAATGAGCAGTTCTTC. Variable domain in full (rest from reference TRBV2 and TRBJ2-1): EPEVTQTPSHQVTQMGQEVILRCVPISNHLYFYWYRQILGQKVEFLVSFYNNEISEKSEIFDDQFSVERPDGSNFTLKIRSTKLEDSAMYFCASTPDRDNEQFFGPGTRLTVL.